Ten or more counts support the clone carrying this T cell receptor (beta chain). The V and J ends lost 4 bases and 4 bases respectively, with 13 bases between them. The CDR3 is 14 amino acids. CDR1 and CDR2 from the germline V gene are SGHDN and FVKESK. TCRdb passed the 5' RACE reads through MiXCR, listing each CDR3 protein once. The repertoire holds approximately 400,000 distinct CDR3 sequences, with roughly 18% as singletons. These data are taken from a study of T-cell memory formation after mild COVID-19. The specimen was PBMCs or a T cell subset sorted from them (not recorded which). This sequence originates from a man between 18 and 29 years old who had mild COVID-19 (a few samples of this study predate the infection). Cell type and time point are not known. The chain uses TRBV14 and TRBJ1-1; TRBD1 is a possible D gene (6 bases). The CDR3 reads CASSPIQGPTEAFF. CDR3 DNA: TGTGCCAGCAGCCCAATCCAGGGGCCCACTGAAGCTTTCTTT.